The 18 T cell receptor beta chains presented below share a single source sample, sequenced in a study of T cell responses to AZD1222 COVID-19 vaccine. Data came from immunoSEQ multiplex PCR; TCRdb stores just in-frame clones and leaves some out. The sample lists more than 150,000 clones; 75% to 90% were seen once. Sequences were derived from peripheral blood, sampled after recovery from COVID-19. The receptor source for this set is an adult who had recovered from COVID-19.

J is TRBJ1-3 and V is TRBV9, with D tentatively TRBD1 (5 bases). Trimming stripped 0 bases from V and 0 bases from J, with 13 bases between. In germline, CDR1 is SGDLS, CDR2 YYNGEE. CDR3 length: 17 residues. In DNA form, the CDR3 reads TGTGCCAGCAGCGTAGATGTCGGGGGATACTCTGGAAACACCATATATTTT. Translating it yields CASSVDVGGYSGNTIYF.

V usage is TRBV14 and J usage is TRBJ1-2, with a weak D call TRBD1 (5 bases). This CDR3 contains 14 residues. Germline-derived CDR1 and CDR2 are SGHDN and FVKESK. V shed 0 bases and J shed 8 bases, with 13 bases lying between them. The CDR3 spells CASSQEGRSGGYTF. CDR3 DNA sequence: TGTGCCAGCAGCCAAGAGGGACGTTCAGGGGGCTACACCTTC.

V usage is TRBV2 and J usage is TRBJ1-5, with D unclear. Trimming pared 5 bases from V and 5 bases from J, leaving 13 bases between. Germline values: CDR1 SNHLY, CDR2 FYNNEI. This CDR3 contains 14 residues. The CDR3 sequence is CASSRSGLYQPQHF. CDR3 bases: TGTGCCAGCAGTCGGTCGGGATTATATCAGCCCCAGCATTTT.

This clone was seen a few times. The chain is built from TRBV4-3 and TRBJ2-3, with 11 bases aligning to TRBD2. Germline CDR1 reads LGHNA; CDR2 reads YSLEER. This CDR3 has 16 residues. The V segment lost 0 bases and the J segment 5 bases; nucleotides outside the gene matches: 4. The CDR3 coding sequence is TGCGCCAGCAGCCAAGACTCGACTAGCGGGGTAGATACGCAGTATTTT. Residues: CASSQDSTSGVDTQYF.

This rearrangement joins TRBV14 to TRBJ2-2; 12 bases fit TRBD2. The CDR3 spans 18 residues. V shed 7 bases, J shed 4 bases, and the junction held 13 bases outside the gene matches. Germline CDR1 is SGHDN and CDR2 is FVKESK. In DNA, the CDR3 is TGTGCCAGCACCAAAGGGCTAGCGGGAGGGTTCGGCACCGGGGAGCTGTTTTTT. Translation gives CASTKGLAGGFGTGELFF.

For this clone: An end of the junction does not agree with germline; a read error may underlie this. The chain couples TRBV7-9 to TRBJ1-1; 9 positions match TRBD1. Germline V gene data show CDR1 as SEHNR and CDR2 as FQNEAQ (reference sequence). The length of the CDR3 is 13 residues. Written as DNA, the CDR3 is TGTGCCAGCAGCCAAACCGGGACAGGGATACGTGGCTTT. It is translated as CASSQTGTGIRGF.

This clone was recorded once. The CDR3 region is CASSSLTGGLNQPQHF. CDR3 DNA: TGTGCCAGCAGTAGTTTGACAGGGGGCCTCAATCAGCCCCAGCATTTT. V gene TRBV28 combines with J gene TRBJ1-5, with 10 bases lining up with TRBD1. The CDR3 is 16 amino acids. V shed 5 bases and J 3 bases; nucleotides not matched to a gene: 7. Germline-derived CDR1 and CDR2 are MDHEN and SYDVKM.

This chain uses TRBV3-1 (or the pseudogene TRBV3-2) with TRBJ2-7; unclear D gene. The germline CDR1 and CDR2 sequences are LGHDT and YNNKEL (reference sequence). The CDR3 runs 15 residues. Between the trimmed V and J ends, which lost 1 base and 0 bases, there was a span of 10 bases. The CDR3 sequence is CASSQVQDNSYEQYF. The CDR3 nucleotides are TGTGCCAGCAGCCAAGTCCAGGATAACTCCTACGAGCAGTACTTC.

CDR3 DNA: TGTGCCAGCAGTGCTACCGGGACTAGCGGGCTTGGGGGTTACAATGAGCAGTTCTTC. As protein: CASSATGTSGLGGYNEQFF. The chain employs TRBV28 and TRBJ2-1; 12 positions agree with TRBD2. The V gene end was trimmed by 5 bases and the J gene end by 4 bases; junction bases not matched to a gene: 15. Germline V CDR1 and CDR2: MDHEN, SYDVKM. This CDR3 spans 19 amino acids. The complete variable domain, with remaining parts taken from reference TRBV28 and TRBJ2-1, reads DVKVTQSSRYLVKRTGEKVFLECVQDMDHENMFWYRQDPGLGLRLIYFSYDVKMKEKGDIPEGYSVSREKKERFSLILESASTNQTSMYLCASSATGTSGLGGYNEQFFGPGTRLTVL.

In DNA form, the CDR3 reads TGTGCCAGCAGTCATCGTAGTGGAGCTGATGAGCAGTTCTTC. Translation: CASSHRSGADEQFF. This chain links TRBV27 with TRBJ2-1; D gene unclear. V lost 5 bases and J 8 bases, leaving 16 bases between the germline ends. The germline gives CDR1 MNHEY, CDR2 SMNVEV (reference sequence). The CDR3 contains 14 residues.

CDR3 in amino acids: CASAADRSGNTIYF. The CDR3 DNA follows: TGTGCCAGCGCGGCGGACCGCTCTGGAAACACCATATATTTT. The chain is built from TRBV18 and TRBJ1-3, with D unclear. Germline loops: CDR1 KGHSH, CDR2 LQKENI. The CDR3 has 14 residues. V gave up 8 bases and J gave up 0 bases, with 11 bases separating them. The variable domain in full, completed from reference TRBV18 and TRBJ1-3, reads NAGVMQNPRHLVRRRGQEARLRCSPMKGHSHVYWYRQLPEEGLKFMVYLQKENIIDESGMPKERFSAEFPKEGPSILRIQQVVRGDSAAYFCASAADRSGNTIYFGEGSWLTVV.

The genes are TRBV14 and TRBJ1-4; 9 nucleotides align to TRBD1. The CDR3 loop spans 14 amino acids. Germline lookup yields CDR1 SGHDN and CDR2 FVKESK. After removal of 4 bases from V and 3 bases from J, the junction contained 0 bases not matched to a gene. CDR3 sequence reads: CASSRDRANEKLFF. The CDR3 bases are TGTGCCAGCAGCCGGGACAGGGCTAATGAAAAACTGTTTTTT. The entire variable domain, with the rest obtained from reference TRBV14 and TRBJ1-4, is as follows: EAGVTQFPSHSVIEKGQTVTLRCDPISGHDNLYWYRRVMGKEIKFLLHFVKESKQDESGMPNNRFLAERTGGTYSTLKVQPAELEDSGVYFCASSRDRANEKLFFGSGTQLSVL.

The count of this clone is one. The CDR3 region is CASSLDRANEQFF. The CDR3 bases are TGTGCCAGCAGCTTAGACAGGGCCAATGAGCAGTTCTTC. The chain joins TRBV7-8 to TRBJ2-1; a possible D gene is TRBD1 (6 bases). The CDR3 totals 13 residues. Looked up from germline, CDR1 is SGHVS and CDR2 is FQNEAQ. Trimming removed 1 base from V and 6 bases from J, with 7 bases in between.

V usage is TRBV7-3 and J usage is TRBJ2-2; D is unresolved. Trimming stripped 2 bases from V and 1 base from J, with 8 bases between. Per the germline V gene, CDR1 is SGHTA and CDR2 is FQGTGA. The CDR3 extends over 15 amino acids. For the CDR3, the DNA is TGTGCCAGCAGCTTATATCCGGGGAACACCGGGGAGCTGTTTTTT. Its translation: CASSLYPGNTGELFF.

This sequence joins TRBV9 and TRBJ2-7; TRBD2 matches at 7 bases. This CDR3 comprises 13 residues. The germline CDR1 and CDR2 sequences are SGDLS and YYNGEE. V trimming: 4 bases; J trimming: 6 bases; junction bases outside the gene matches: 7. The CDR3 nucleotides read TGTGCCAGCAGCTCCCGACTAGCCGGCGAGCAGTACTTC. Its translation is CASSSRLAGEQYF. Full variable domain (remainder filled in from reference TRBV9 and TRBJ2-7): DSGVTQTPKHLITATGQRVTLRCSPRSGDLSVYWYQQSLDQGLQFLIQYYNGEERAKGNILERFSAQQFPDLHSELNLSSLELGDSALYFCASSSRLAGEQYFGPGTRLTVT.

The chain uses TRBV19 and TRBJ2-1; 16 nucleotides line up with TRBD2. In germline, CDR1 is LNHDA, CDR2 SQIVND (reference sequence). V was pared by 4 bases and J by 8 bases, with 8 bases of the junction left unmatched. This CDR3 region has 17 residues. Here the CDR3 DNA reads TGTGCCAGTAGTACCGGGACTAGCGGGAGGGTTGCCGATGAGCAGTTCTTC. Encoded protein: CASSTGTSGRVADEQFF.

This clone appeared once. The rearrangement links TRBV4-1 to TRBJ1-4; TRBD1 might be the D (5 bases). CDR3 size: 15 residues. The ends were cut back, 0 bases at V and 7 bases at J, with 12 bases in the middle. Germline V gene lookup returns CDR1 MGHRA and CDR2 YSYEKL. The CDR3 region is CASSQENAGGEKLFF. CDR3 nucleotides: TGCGCCAGCAGCCAAGAAAATGCTGGGGGTGAAAAACTGTTTTTT.

CDR3 DNA: TGTGCCAGTAGTCCCGGGACAGGGGGAGGCAATCAGCCCCAGCATTTT. Translation gives CASSPGTGGGNQPQHF. This rearrangement joins TRBV19 to TRBJ1-5, with TRBD1 matching 11 bases. Per germline, CDR1 LNHDA and CDR2 SQIVND (reference sequence). The CDR3 covers 16 residues. V dropped 5 bases and J dropped 2; count of bases not matched to a gene: 5.